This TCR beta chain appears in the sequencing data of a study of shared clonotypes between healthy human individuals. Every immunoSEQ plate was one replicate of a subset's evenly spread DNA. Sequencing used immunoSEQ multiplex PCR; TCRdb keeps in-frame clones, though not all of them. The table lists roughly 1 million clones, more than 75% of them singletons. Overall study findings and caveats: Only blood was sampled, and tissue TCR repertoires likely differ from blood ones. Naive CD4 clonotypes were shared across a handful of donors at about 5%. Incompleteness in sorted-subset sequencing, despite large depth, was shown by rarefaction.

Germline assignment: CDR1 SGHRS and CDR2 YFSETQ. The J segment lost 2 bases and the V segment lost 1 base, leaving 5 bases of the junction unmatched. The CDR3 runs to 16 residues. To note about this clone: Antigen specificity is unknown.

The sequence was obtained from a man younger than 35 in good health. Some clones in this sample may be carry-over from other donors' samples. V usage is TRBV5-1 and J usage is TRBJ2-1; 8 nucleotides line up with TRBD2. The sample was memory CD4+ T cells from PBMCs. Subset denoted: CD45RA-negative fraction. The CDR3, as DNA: TGCGCCAGCAGCTTGCTCGCGGGAGGAGCCTACAATGAGCAGTTCTTC. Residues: CASSLLAGGAYNEQFF.